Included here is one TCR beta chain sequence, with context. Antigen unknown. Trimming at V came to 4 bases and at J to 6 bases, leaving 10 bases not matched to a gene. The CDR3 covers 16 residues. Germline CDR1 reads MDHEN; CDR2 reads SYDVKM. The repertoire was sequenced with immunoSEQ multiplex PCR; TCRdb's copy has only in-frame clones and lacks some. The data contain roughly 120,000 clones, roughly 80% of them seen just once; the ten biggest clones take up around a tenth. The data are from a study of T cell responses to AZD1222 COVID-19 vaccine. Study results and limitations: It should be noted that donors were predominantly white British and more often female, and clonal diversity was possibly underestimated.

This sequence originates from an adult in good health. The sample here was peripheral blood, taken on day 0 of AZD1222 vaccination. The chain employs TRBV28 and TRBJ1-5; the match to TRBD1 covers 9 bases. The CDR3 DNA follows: TGTGCCAGCAGTTCCGCCGCCACAGGGGGCGGTCAGCCCCAGCATTTT. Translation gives CASSSAATGGGQPQHF.